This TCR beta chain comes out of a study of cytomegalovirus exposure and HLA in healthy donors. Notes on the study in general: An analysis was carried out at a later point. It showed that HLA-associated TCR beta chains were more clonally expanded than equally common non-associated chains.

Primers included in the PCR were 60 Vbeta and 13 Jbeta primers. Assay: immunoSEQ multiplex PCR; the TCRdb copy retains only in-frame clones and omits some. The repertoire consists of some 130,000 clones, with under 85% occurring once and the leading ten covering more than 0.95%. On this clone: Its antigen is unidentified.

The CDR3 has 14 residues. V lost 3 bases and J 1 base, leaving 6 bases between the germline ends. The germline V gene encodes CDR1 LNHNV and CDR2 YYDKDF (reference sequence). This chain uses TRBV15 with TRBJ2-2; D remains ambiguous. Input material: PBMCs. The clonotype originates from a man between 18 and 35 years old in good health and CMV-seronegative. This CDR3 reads CATSSHVNTGELFF. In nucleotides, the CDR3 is TGTGCCACCAGCAGTCATGTGAACACCGGGGAGCTGTTTTTT.